Presented here are 29 T cell receptor beta chains from one specimen sequenced in a study of blood T cell repertoires in COVID-19. Only in-frame clones appear in the TCRdb table, and some are missing; sequencing was by immunoSEQ multiplex PCR. Of over 200,000 clones detected, around 83% appear once; the ten largest clones hold 5.5% to 7.5%. Sequencing used PBMCs or T cells enriched from blood (not recorded which). The receptors shown here come from a woman between 35 and 50 years old who had recovered from COVID-19.

The CDR3, as DNA: TGTGCCAGCAGTAGACGGACAGGTGCCTACGAGCAGTACTTC. This translates into CASSRRTGAYEQYF. The rearrangement uses TRBV27 and TRBJ2-7; 7 positions match TRBD1. Germline CDR1 MNHEY, CDR2 SMNVEV (reference sequence). The CDR3 is 14 residues long. V shed 5 bases and J 2 bases; nucleotides not matched to a gene: 6.

This clone was seen just once. The genes are TRBV4-2 and TRBJ1-4, with D uncertain. The germline CDR1 and CDR2 sequences are LGHNA and YNFKEQ. The V gene lost 0 bases and the J gene lost 2 bases, with 10 bases spanning the gap. The CDR3 has 16 amino acids. The CDR3 loop is CASSQDARSTNEKLFF. CDR3 nucleotide sequence: TGTGCCAGCAGCCAAGATGCCAGGTCCACTAATGAAAAACTGTTTTTT.

V and J are TRBV30 and TRBJ1-3; a possible D gene is TRBD1 (5 bases). Germline V gives CDR1 GTSNPN, CDR2 SVGIG (reference sequence). The CDR3 loop spans 14 amino acids. V gave up 3 bases and J gave up 1 base, with 10 bases separating them. The chain's CDR3 is CAWRSPGSGNTIYF. As DNA, the CDR3 is TGTGCCTGGAGGTCCCCAGGGTCTGGAAACACCATATATTTT.

This clone occurred a few times. This chain uses TRBV7-2 with TRBJ1-5, with D possibly being TRBD1 (6 bases). The CDR3 runs 14 residues. Germline CDR1 reads SGHTA; CDR2 reads FQGNSA. V lost 5 bases and J 6 bases, leaving 14 bases between the germline ends. The CDR3, as DNA: TGTGCCAGCAGCCCACAGGGCGGATTTCAGCCCCAGCATTTT. It specifies CASSPQGGFQPQHF.

This chain connects TRBV2 to TRBJ2-3, with 8 bases that match TRBD1. Germline V gives CDR1 SNHLY, CDR2 FYNNEI. The J segment lost 4 bases and the V segment lost 5 bases, leaving 11 bases of the junction unmatched. The CDR3 is 16 residues long. The CDR3 DNA follows: TGTGCCAGCAGTCCTGCTGGACAGGGTACGTCAGATACGCAGTATTTT. It encodes CASSPAGQGTSDTQYF.

J is TRBJ2-3 and V is TRBV7-8; 7 bases fit TRBD1. Germline V CDR1 and CDR2: SGHVS, FQNEAQ. Trimming at V came to 5 bases and at J to 4 bases, leaving 6 bases not matched to a gene. The CDR3 contains 14 residues. In nucleotides, the CDR3 is TGTGCCAGCAGCCTATTGACAGGGTCAGATACGCAGTATTTT. It is translated as CASSLLTGSDTQYF.

The CDR3 DNA follows: TGTGCCAGCACCAAGGGACAGGGAGGCTATGGCTACACCTTC. This codes for CASTKGQGGYGYTF. This rearrangement joins TRBV27 to TRBJ1-2, with 9 bases fitting TRBD1. Germline CDR1 and CDR2: MNHEY and SMNVEV (reference sequence). This CDR3 comprises 14 residues. Germline trimming cut 7 bases from V and 4 bases from J; bases unmatched to any gene: 7.

J is TRBJ2-7 and V is TRBV11-2, with 7 bases lining up with TRBD1. Germline CDR1 SGHAT, CDR2 FQNNGV. V shed 0 bases and J 6 bases; nucleotides not matched to a gene: 5. The CDR3 is made up of 14 amino acids. DNA of the CDR3: TGTGCCAGCAGCTTAGAATTGACAGGGATCGAGCAGTACTTC. Translated: CASSLELTGIEQYF.

This clone was observed once. The chain carries TRBV20-1 and TRBJ2-1; D is perhaps TRBD2 (5 bases). Trimming pared 5 bases from V and 8 bases from J, leaving 10 bases between. The V gene's germline CDR1 is DFQATT and CDR2 SNEGSKA (reference sequence). CDR3 size: 11 residues. The CDR3 loop is CSAQLEDEQFF. The DNA of the CDR3 is TGCAGTGCTCAACTAGAGGATGAGCAGTTCTTC.

V and J are TRBV11-3 and TRBJ1-2; 7 bases match TRBD1. Trimming at V came to 1 base and at J to 6 bases, leaving 2 bases not matched to a gene. Germline CDR1 SGHNT, CDR2 YENEEA. This CDR3 is built from 13 residues. The CDR3 nucleotides read TGTGCCAGCAGCTTAGGACAGGGAGATGGCTACACCTTC. Its protein is CASSLGQGDGYTF.

The CDR3 protein is CASSQGQGGTEAFF. CDR3 nucleotides: TGTGCCAGCTCGCAAGGACAGGGGGGGACTGAAGCTTTCTTT. This sequence joins TRBV18 and TRBJ1-1, with TRBD1 matching 10 bases. The germline V gene encodes CDR1 KGHSH and CDR2 LQKENI. With 6 bases clipped from V and 5 bases from J, the junction kept 6 bases outside the gene matches. The CDR3 is made up of 14 amino acids.

This chain uses TRBV6-1 with TRBJ2-3; D possibly corresponds to TRBD1 (6 bases). V was clipped by 3 bases and J by 2 bases, with 15 bases between them. Looked up from germline, CDR1 is MNHNS and CDR2 is SASEGT. This CDR3 spans 16 amino acids. The CDR3 is CASSDPPDRNTDTQYF. The CDR3 DNA sequence: TGTGCCAGCAGTGACCCACCAGACAGGAACACAGATACGCAGTATTTT.

This clone was detected a few times. The V call is TRBV28, the J call TRBJ2-3, with 7 bases lining up with TRBD2. This CDR3 has 15 amino acids. Germline assignment: CDR1 MDHEN and CDR2 SYDVKM. J was trimmed by 0 bases and V by 5 bases; bases with no gene match: 5. The CDR3 DNA follows: TGTGCCAGCAGTCCGACTAGCAGTAGCACAGATACGCAGTATTTT. Its protein is CASSPTSSSTDTQYF.

V and J are TRBV11-2 and TRBJ2-1; 7 bases are a match to TRBD1. From germline, CDR1 is SGHAT and CDR2 FQNNGV. This CDR3 has 18 amino acids. After removal of 5 bases from V and 6 bases from J, the junction contained 19 bases not matched to a gene. CDR3 DNA sequence: TGTGCCAGCAGCATATCAGGGACAGTAACAATAGGGGGCAATGAGCAGTTCTTC. Translation gives CASSISGTVTIGGNEQFF.

The chain recombines TRBV5-4 with TRBJ1-1; 10 bases are shared with TRBD1. The germline V gene encodes CDR1 SGHNT and CDR2 YYREEE (reference sequence). This CDR3 is built from 16 residues. The junction had 13 bases not matched to a gene; V was cut back by 6 bases and J by 5 bases. Here the CDR3 DNA reads TGTGCCAGCACCAAGTCCCGGGACAGGGGCTTGACTGAAGCTTTCTTT. Translation gives CASTKSRDRGLTEAFF.

The sample holds one count of this clone. The V call is TRBV19, the J call TRBJ1-1; D is ambiguous. The CDR3 consists of 15 residues. Trimming pared 6 bases from V and 5 bases from J, leaving 19 bases between. Germline assignment: CDR1 LNHDA and CDR2 SQIVND (reference sequence). DNA of the CDR3: TGTGCCAGTAGCCTAGGCGGCGGGGTGGTAACTGAAGCTTTCTTT. Residues: CASSLGGGVVTEAFF.

This clone appeared a single time. The chain couples TRBV7-8 to TRBJ2-7; weak D call: TRBD1 (6 bases). The CDR3 spans 17 residues. Germline V lookup: CDR1 SGHVS, CDR2 FQNEAQ. The germline V and J ends were trimmed by 4 bases and 4 bases, with 23 bases remaining between them. CDR3 sequence (DNA): TGTGCCAGCAGCTCACCGCGAACCGGGACATCCGGATACGAGCAGTACTTC. Translating it yields CASSSPRTGTSGYEQYF.

The chain recombines TRBV5-1 with TRBJ1-6, with unresolved D. The V end lost 5 bases, the J end lost 8 bases, and 8 bases lay between the germline ends. The germline CDR1 and CDR2 sequences are SGHRS and YFSETQ. The CDR3 covers 12 residues. CDR3 sequence reads: CASRAEDSPLHF. CDR3 nucleotide sequence: TGCGCCAGCAGGGCGGAGGATTCACCCCTCCACTTT.

In nucleotides, the CDR3 is TGTGCCAGCAGCGAACTAGCGGGAGGTTACAATGAGCAGTTCTTC. Its protein product is CASSELAGGYNEQFF. This chain joins TRBV9 and TRBJ2-1; 12 bases align to TRBD2. V was clipped by 3 bases and J by 4 bases; unmatched bases: 2. The germline V gene encodes CDR1 SGDLS and CDR2 YYNGEE. This CDR3 is 15 amino acids long.

The rearrangement uses TRBV10-3 and TRBJ2-2; D may be TRBD2 (6 bases). The V end was cut by 10 bases, the J end by 5 bases, with 8 bases between. Germline V gives CDR1 ENHRY, CDR2 SYGVKD. The CDR3 consists of 11 residues. CDR3 amino acids: CATGLTGELFF. Written as DNA, the CDR3 is TGTGCCACCGGACTAACCGGGGAGCTGTTTTTT.

The V and J genes are TRBV9 and TRBJ1-1; TRBD1 might be the D (5 bases). V was cut by 1 base and J by 0 bases, with 7 bases left in between. Germline assignment: CDR1 SGDLS and CDR2 YYNGEE. CDR3 length: 14 residues. CDR3 residues: CASSVTGLNTEAFF. As DNA, the CDR3 is TGTGCCAGCAGCGTAACAGGCCTGAACACTGAAGCTTTCTTT.

The chain has TRBV3-1 (or the pseudogene TRBV3-2) and TRBJ2-7, with a weak D call TRBD2 (5 bases). Trimming cost V 1 base and J 2 bases, with 12 bases left between them. Germline CDR1 is LGHDT and CDR2 is YNNKEL (reference sequence). The CDR3 loop spans 15 amino acids. The CDR3 protein is CASSQGLEGPYEQYF. For the CDR3, the DNA is TGTGCCAGCAGCCAAGGGCTAGAGGGCCCCTACGAGCAGTACTTC.

The chain links TRBV24-1 to TRBJ2-3; a weak D match, TRBD1 (6 bases). The CDR3 length is 16 residues. Germline V lookup: CDR1 KGHDR, CDR2 SFDVKD. Trimming stripped 5 bases from V and 1 base from J, with 15 bases between. CDR3 in DNA: TGTGCCACCAGTGTGTCGACAGAGGGGGGCACAGATACGCAGTATTTT. This gives the protein CATSVSTEGGTDTQYF.

This chain links TRBV6-5 with TRBJ2-5; possibly TRBD2 for D (5 bases). V dropped 6 bases and J dropped 1 base, with 12 bases sitting between them. Germline CDR1 reads MNHEY; CDR2 reads SVGAGI. The CDR3 totals 14 residues. CDR3 sequence: CASSRPGIQETQYF. As DNA, the CDR3 is TGTGCCAGCAGCCGCCCCGGGATCCAAGAGACCCAGTACTTC.

Concerning this clone itself: Other nucleotide sequences in the sample specify the same CDR3. The chain couples TRBV29-1 to TRBJ2-2, with TRBD1 matching over 8 bases. The CDR3 extends over 13 amino acids. V shed 6 bases and J 5 bases; nucleotides not matched to a gene: 5. Per germline, CDR1 SQVTM and CDR2 ANQGSEA. The CDR3 bases are TGCAGCGTGGTAACAGGGGGGACCGGGGAGCTGTTTTTT. Amino acid sequence: CSVVTGGTGELFF.

The chain recombines TRBV5-1 with TRBJ2-5; 8 bases align to TRBD1. V gave up 5 bases and J gave up 5 bases; unmatched junction bases: 5. CDR3 length equals 13 residues. Per germline, CDR1 SGHRS and CDR2 YFSETQ. The CDR3 coding sequence is TGCGCCAGCAGGGACAGGGCCAGGGAGACCCAGTACTTC. It yields the protein CASRDRARETQYF.

This chain uses TRBV10-3 with TRBJ1-2; 7 positions agree with TRBD1. Germline CDR1 is ENHRY and CDR2 is SYGVKD. The V and J ends lost 2 bases and 5 bases, in that order; junction bases with no gene match: 8. CDR3 length: 15 residues. The CDR3 sequence: CAISEPFRQGYGYTF. CDR3 sequence (DNA): TGTGCCATCAGTGAGCCGTTCCGACAGGGTTATGGCTACACCTTC.

The rearrangement joins TRBV19 to TRBJ1-2; 8 nucleotides align to TRBD1. The V segment lost 6 bases and the J segment 8 bases; nucleotides outside the gene matches: 5. CDR1 and CDR2 from the germline V gene are LNHDA and SQIVND (reference sequence). This CDR3 region has 12 residues. CDR3 DNA: TGTGCCAGTAGCGGACAGGGAAAAGGCTACACCTTC. As protein: CASSGQGKGYTF.

The J gene is TRBJ2-7, the V gene TRBV10-2; 11 bases agree with TRBD2. The CDR3 length is 15 residues. V lost 7 bases to trimming and J lost 4 bases; unmatched junction nucleotides: 9. Germline values: CDR1 WSHSY, CDR2 SAAADI. CDR3 sequence (DNA): TGCGCCAGCATCCAACAACTAGCGGGAGCTTACGAGCAGTACTTC. Its translation: CASIQQLAGAYEQYF.